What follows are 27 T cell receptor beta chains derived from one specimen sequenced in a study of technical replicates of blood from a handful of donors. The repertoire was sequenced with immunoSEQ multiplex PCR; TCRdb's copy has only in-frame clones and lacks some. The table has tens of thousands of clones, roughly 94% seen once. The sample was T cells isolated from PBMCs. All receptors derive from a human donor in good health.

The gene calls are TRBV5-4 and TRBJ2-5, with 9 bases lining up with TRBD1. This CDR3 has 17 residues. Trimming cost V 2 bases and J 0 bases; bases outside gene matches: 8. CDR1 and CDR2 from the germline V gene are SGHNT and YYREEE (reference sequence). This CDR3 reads CASSFGTGGAYQETQYF. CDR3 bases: TGTGCCAGCAGCTTTGGTACAGGGGGCGCTTACCAAGAGACCCAGTACTTC.

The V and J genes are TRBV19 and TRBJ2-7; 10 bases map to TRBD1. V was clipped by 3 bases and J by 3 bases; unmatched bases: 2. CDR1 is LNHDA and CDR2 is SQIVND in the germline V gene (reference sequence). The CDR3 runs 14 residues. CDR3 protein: CASSIGQGVYEQYF. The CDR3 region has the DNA TGTGCCAGTAGTATTGGACAGGGGGTCTACGAGCAGTACTTC.

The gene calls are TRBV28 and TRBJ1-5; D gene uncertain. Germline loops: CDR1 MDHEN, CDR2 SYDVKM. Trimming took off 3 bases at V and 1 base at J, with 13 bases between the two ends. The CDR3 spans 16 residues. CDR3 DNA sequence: TGTGCCAGCAGTTTCCTTAGGGCGGGGAGCAATCAGCCCCAGCATTTT. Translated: CASSFLRAGSNQPQHF.

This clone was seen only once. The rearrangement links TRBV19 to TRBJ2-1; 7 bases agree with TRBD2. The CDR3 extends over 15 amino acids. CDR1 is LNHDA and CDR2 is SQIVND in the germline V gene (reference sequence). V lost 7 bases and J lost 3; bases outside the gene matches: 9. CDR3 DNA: TGTGCCAGTAAAGCGGGGAGAGGAGGCTACAATGAGCAGTTCTTC. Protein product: CASKAGRGGYNEQFF.

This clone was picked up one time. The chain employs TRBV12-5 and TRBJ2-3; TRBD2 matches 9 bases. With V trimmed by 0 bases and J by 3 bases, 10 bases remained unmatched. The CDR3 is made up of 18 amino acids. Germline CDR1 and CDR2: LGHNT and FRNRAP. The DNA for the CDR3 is TGTGCTAGTGGTTTGGTAGGCGGAGAAGCGGGAGGAACAGATACGCAGTATTTT. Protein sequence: CASGLVGGEAGGTDTQYF.

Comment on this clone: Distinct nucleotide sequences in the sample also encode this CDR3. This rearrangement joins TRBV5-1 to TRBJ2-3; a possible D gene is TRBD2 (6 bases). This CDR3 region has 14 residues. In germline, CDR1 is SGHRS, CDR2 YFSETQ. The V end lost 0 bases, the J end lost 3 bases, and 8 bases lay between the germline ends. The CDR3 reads CASSLAGSTDTQYF. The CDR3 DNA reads TGCGCCAGCAGCTTGGCCGGGAGTACAGATACGCAGTATTTT.

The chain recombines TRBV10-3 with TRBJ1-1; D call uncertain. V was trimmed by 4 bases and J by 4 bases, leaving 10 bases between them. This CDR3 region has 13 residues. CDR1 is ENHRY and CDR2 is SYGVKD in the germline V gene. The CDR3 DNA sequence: TGTGCCATCAGTGTTGGGGAGGTCACTGAAGCTTTCTTT. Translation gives CAISVGEVTEAFF.

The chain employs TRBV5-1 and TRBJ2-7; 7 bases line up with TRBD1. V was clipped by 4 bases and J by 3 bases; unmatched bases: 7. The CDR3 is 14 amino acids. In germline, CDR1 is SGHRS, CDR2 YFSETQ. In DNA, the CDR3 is TGCGCCAGCAGCCCCGGGACAGACAACTACGAGCAGTACTTC. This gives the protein CASSPGTDNYEQYF. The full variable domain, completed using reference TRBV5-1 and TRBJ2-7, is KAGVTQTPRYLIKTRGQQVTLSCSPISGHRSVSWYQQTPGQGLQFLFEYFSETQRNKGNFPGRFSGRQFSNSRSEMNVSTLELGDSALYLCASSPGTDNYEQYFGPGTRLTVT.

The CDR3 nucleotides read TGTGCCAGCAGCTTTAGCTCCTACGAGCAGTACTTC. Translation gives CASSFSSYEQYF. This rearrangement joins TRBV7-9 to TRBJ2-7; no reliable D call. The CDR3 has 12 residues. Germline V gene lookup returns CDR1 SEHNR and CDR2 FQNEAQ (reference sequence). The ends were cut back, 3 bases at V and 0 bases at J, with 3 bases in the middle.

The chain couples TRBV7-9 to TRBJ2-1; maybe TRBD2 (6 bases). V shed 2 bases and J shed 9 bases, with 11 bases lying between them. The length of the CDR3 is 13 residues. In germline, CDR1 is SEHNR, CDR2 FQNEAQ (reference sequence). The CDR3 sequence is CASSLISSGEQFF. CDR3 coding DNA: TGTGCCAGCAGCTTAATAAGTAGCGGTGAGCAGTTCTTC.

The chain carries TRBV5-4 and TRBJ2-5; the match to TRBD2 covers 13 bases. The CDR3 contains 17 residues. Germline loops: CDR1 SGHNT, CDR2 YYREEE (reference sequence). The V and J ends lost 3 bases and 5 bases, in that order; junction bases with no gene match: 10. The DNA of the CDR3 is TGTGCCAGCAGCTCTGTTAGGACTAGCGGGGGCGGGGAGACCCAGTACTTC. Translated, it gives CASSSVRTSGGGETQYF. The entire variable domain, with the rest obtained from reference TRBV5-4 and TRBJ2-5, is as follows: ETGVTQSPTHLIKTRGQQVTLRCSSQSGHNTVSWYQQALGQGPQFIFQYYREEENGRGNFPPRFSGLQFPNYSSELNVNALELDDSALYLCASSSVRTSGGGETQYFGPGTRLLVL.

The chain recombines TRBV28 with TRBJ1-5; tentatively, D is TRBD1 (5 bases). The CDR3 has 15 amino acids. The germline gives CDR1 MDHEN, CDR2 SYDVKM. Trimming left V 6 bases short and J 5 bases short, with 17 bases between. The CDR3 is CASSEPGSTYQPQHF. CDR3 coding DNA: TGTGCCAGCAGCGAGCCAGGGTCAACTTATCAGCCCCAGCATTTT.

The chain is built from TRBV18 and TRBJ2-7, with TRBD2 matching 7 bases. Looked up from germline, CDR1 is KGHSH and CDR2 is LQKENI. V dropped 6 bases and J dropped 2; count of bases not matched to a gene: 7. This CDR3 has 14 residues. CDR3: CASSLTSTAYEQYF. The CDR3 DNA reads TGTGCCAGCTCGTTGACTAGCACCGCCTACGAGCAGTACTTC.

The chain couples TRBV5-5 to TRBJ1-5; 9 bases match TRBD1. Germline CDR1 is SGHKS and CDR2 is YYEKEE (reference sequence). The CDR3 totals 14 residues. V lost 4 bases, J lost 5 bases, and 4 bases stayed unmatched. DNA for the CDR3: TGTGCCAGCAGCCTCTGGACAGGGGATCAGCCCCAGCATTTT. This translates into CASSLWTGDQPQHF.

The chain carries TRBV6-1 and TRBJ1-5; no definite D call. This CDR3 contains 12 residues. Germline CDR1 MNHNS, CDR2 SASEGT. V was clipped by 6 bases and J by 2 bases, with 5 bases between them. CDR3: CASRARNQPQHF. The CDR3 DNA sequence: TGTGCCAGCAGGGCCCGCAATCAGCCCCAGCATTTT.

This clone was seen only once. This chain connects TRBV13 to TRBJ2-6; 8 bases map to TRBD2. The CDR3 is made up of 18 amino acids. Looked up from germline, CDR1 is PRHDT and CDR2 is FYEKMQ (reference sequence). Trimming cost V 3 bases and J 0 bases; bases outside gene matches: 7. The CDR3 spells CASSFTPGGLSGANVLTF. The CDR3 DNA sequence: TGTGCCAGCAGCTTTACCCCGGGGGGGCTCTCTGGGGCCAACGTCCTGACTTTC.

CDR3 protein: CASSRATGRGAYEQYF. The CDR3 DNA reads as TGTGCCAGCAGCCGGGCGACGGGGCGCGGGGCCTACGAGCAGTACTTC. The chain recombines TRBV27 with TRBJ2-7, with D maybe TRBD2 (6 bases). Looked up from germline, CDR1 is MNHEY and CDR2 is SMNVEV (reference sequence). The CDR3 loop spans 16 amino acids. Trimming took off 6 bases at V and 2 bases at J, with 20 bases between the two ends.

This CDR3 reads CASSSSLWGTDNQPQHF. CDR3 bases: TGTGCCAGCAGCTCCTCCCTCTGGGGGACAGACAATCAGCCCCAGCATTTT. This chain joins TRBV7-9 and TRBJ1-5; 7 bases align to TRBD1. CDR1 is SEHNR and CDR2 is FQNEAQ in the germline V gene (reference sequence). J gave up 3 bases and V 4 bases, and 12 bases lay outside the gene matches. CDR3 length: 17 amino acids.

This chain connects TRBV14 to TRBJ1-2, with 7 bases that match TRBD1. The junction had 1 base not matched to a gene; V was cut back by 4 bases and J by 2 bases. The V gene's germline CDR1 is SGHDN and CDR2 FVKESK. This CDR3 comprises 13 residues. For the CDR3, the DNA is TGTGCCAGCAGCCCACAGGGGAACTATGGCTACACCTTC. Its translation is CASSPQGNYGYTF.

CDR3 protein: CATSGLIAGADTQYF. CDR3 nucleotide sequence: TGTGCCACCAGCGGACTAATAGCGGGAGCAGATACGCAGTATTTT. The chain employs TRBV15 and TRBJ2-3, with 9 bases fitting TRBD2. The CDR3 sequence is 15 residues long. The germline V gene encodes CDR1 LNHNV and CDR2 YYDKDF (reference sequence). V shed 5 bases and J 4 bases; nucleotides not matched to a gene: 7.

The CDR3 sequence is CASSLSPGNTEAFF. CDR3 in DNA: TGTGCCAGCAGCTTAAGCCCGGGGAACACTGAAGCTTTCTTT. V and J are TRBV7-9 and TRBJ1-1; D is uncertain. V shed 2 bases and J shed 1 base, with 8 bases lying between them. Germline values: CDR1 SEHNR, CDR2 FQNEAQ (reference sequence). CDR3 length equals 14 residues.

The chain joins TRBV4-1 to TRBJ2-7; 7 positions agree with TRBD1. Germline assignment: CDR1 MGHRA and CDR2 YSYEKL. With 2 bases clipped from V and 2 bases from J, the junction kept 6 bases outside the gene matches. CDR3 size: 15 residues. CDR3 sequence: CASSQSSTGPYEQYF. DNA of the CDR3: TGCGCCAGCAGCCAATCGTCGACAGGGCCCTACGAGCAGTACTTC.

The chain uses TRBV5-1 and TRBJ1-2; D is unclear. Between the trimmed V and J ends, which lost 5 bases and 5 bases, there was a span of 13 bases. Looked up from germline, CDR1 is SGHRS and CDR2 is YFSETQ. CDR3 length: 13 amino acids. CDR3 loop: CASRLGTEYGYTF. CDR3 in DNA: TGCGCCAGCAGACTCGGAACGGAGTATGGCTACACCTTC.

CDR3: CSVEATTGMYEQYF. The CDR3 DNA sequence: TGCAGCGTTGAGGCCACGACAGGGATGTACGAGCAGTACTTC. This chain joins TRBV29-1 and TRBJ2-7; 7 bases align to TRBD1. CDR3 length: 14 amino acids. Looked up from germline, CDR1 is SQVTM and CDR2 is ANQGSEA. V was clipped by 3 bases and J by 4 bases; unmatched bases: 9.

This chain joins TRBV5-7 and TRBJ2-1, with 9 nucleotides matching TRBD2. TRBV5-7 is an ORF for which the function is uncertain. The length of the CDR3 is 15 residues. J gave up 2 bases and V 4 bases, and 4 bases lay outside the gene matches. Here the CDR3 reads CASSQRTSAYNEQFF. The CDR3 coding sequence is TGTGCCAGCAGCCAAAGGACTAGCGCCTACAATGAGCAGTTCTTC.

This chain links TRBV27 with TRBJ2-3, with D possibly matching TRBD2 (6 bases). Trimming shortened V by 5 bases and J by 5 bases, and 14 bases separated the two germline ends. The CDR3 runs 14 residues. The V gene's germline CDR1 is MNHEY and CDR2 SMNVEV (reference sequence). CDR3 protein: CASSQSRRGDTQYF. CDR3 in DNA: TGTGCCAGCAGTCAGTCGAGGAGGGGAGATACGCAGTATTTT.

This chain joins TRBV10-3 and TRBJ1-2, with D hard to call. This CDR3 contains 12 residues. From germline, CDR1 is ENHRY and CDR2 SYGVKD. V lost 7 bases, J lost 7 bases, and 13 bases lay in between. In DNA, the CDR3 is TGTGCCATCAACTCTTTGACTCGTGGCTACACCTTC. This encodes CAINSLTRGYTF.